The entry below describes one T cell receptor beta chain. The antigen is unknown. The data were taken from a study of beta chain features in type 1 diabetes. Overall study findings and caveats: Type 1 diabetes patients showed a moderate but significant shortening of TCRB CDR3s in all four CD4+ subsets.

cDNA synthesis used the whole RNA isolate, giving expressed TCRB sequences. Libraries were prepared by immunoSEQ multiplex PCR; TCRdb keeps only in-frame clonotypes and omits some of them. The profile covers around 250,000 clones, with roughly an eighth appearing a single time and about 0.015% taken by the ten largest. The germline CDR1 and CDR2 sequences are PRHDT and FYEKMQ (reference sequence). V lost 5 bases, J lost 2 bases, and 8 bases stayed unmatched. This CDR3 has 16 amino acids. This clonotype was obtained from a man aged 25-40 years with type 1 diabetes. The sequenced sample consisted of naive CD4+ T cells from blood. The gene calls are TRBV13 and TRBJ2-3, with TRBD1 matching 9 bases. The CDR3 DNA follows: TGTGCCAGCAGCCCTCCCGGGACAGGGCTCACAGATACGCAGTATTTT. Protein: CASSPPGTGLTDTQYF.